This T cell receptor (beta chain) was identified in a study of blood T cells in healthy people across ages (dated by TCRdb to between 2014 and 2016). Background on the whole study: Template switching captured roughly one uniquely barcoded TCR beta cDNA molecule per two T cells in model experiments. Age-related changes in TCR beta repertoire diversity were measured in the study by deep sequencing normalized with unique cDNA molecular identifiers. The donors were split into four age groups: young (average around 16 years), middle-aged (around 37), aged (roughly 68) and long-lived (approximately 80). Two additional independent replicas of 1 million unique cDNA reads from the same blood draw were analyzed for two donors (one aged 18 to 30 and one aged 80 or older).

Donors were 30 to 45 systemically healthy Caucasian individuals from Russia aged roughly 6 to 100 years. Each donor gave about 9.8 milliliters of peripheral blood, drawn into EDTA-treated Vacutainer tubes. Ficoll-Paque density-gradient centrifugation was used to isolate PBMCs, with at least 6 million per sample. Trizol reagent was used to extract total RNA from PBMCs, with at least 5.5 micrograms per sample. For every donor, an aliquot of PBMCs went through flow cytometry to measure the percentages of naive CD45RAhigh/CD27high T cells. Details on this clonotype: Its antigen specificity is not known. Within one base of it there is no much larger clone, and no base qualities were kept.

From cysteine to phenylalanine, the CDR3 is 18 amino acids long. The only DNA kept is the CDR3, 54 bases in frame from the first base. As encoded in the germline V gene (reference sequence), CDR1 is DFQATT while CDR2 is SNEGSKA. V trim: 0 bases; J trim: 5 bases; unmatched bases: 13. The research as a whole found: Observed TCR beta diversity per million T cells fell roughly linearly with age, and a significant reduction was already apparent by age around 40. Because profiling used bulk unsorted PBMCs, naive and antigen-experienced compartments could not be compared conclusively. There was a strong correlation between observed TCR beta diversity and the percentage of naive T cells measured by flow cytometry. Estimates of total diversity based on one million sequenced T cells were regarded as lower bounds and as underestimates. Compared with the aged group, the long-lived group had more naive CD4+ T cells, fewer expanded clones and increased TCR diversity, a pattern suggesting age selection. Because donor CMV infection status was unknown, age-related changes in expanded clonotypes were potentially confounded.

Library generation was performed with 5' RACE. For sequencing, an Illumina HiSeq 2500 was employed. A second PCR of about 6 to 11 cycles was run with a J-beta primer mix and a sample-barcoded 5' primer. A template-switch 5' adaptor carrying 12 random nucleotides introduced a unique molecular identifier onto each TCR beta cDNA molecule. Each sample yielded at least 3 million CDR3-containing paired-end reads. First-strand cDNA synthesis was performed from all RNA using the Mint cDNA synthesis kit, with priming by a TRBC-specific oligonucleotide. Following uracil-DNA glycosylase treatment, a first 18-cycle PCR with universal primers M1SS and BC2_uni_R was performed on all cDNA. The source study handled its data this way. Normalization of each sample was performed by random selection of 1 million high-quality reads, each carrying a distinct molecular identifier. Reads sharing molecular identifiers were discarded rather than binned into consensus sequences. MiTCR, with a Q25 quality threshold and the strictest error-elimination algorithm, was used for CDR3 identification, clonotype clustering and error correction. A nonparametric unseen species model using Euler transformation provided a lower-bound estimate of total TCR beta diversity. The public sequencing data were trimmed at Q25 with fastp and processed into clonotypes with MiXCR by TCRdb, which kept only in-frame beta chains. Rows merge per CDR3 protein into single entries with the most common DNA and genes. The V and J calls were not made by the authors but by TCRdb's processing. This sample comprises approximately 960,000 distinct CDR3 sequences, approximately 32% of them detected only once. Of the sample, more than 8.5% is held by the ten largest clones.

The sample was also linked to a second study, of T cells of mothers and their children. According to the second study: Nine systemically healthy Caucasian individuals served as donors, namely three mothers together with their six children. cDNA synthesis consumed the entire amount of extracted RNA, loaded at 1.5 ug RNA in each 15 ul reaction. Sample barcodes and 2-4 random nucleotides were added via the M1S primer in the second PCR. Over 8 million TCR beta CDR3 reads came from each mother, compared with several million reads from each child. In both related and unrelated pairs, thymic selection shapes the output of TCR recombination in a similar way, with inherited differences having only a minor effect. Normalized repertoire overlap in related mother-child pairs was always slightly higher than in unrelated mother-child pairs, but the difference was never significant. No persistent microchimeric T cell clones were detected, at a sensitivity of around 100 clones per million clonotypes. In the study, deep NGS was used to compare the TCR beta repertoires of mothers and children, and features distinguishing related mother-child pairs from unrelated individuals were sought. On average, the children were roughly 11 +/- 4 years old, while the mothers were about 37 +/- 4 years old. Libraries were sequenced on Illumina HiSeq 2000 with 100+100 nt paired-end reads after adapter ligation with NEBNext reagents. Mother and child libraries were prepared a month apart and sequenced in separate runs to prevent cross-contamination. Each donor had between about 450,000 and 2,300,000 distinct TCR beta clonotypes identified. Naive TCR beta clonotypes were estimated from low-frequency clonotypes matched to each donor's FACS-determined naive share, without sorting.

Sequencing was carried out using blood. The clonotype comes from a woman in her thirties or forties in good health. This chain is built from TRBV20-1 and TRBJ1-1, and 12 junctional nucleotides match TRBD1. At the DNA level, the sequence is TGCAGTGCTAGAGATGCCCGGGGGACAGGGGGCGCGAGAACTGAAGCTTTCTTT. Translated, it reads CSARDARGTGGARTEAFF.